The clone carrying this T cell receptor beta chain has at least ten counts. The antigen remains unidentified. These data belong to a study of T cells in Graves' hyperthyroidism and ophthalmopathy. Overall study context: Staff took peripheral blood when the initial diagnosis was made, before any treatment began.

Diagnosis of hyperthyroidism was new in patients aged 18 to 65, and its duration was under 2 months. Diagnoses rested on clinical symptoms, serum thyroxine and TRAb, thyroid ultrasound and orbital computed tomography. CDR1 is SGHRS and CDR2 is YFSETQ in the germline V gene. The CDR3 contains 15 residues. Trimming cost V 4 bases and J 3 bases; bases outside gene matches: 9. Amplification of TCR beta CDR3 regions used RNA as the template. With the HTBI primer set, the TCR CDR3 went through a first round of RT-PCR. MiXCR was run by TCRdb on the multiplex PCR reads, yielding one entry per CDR3 protein. The top ten clones hold roughly an eighth of a sample with around 420,000 distinct CDR3 sequences, less than 20% of them seen once. Study results and limitations: Most expanded thyroid clonotypes above 0.001 also appeared in blood.

The chain combines TRBV5-1 with TRBJ2-5, with 7 bases matching TRBD2. Sequences were obtained from blood. This clonotype originated in a woman between 18 and 30 years old with Graves' hyperthyroidism. The CDR3 DNA reads as TGCGCCAGCAGCGGACCGGGAGGATCTGAAGAGACCCAGTACTTC. Translation: CASSGPGGSEETQYF.